Ten or more counts support the clone carrying this T cell receptor beta chain. Its target is not known. The germline V and J ends were trimmed by 2 bases and 3 bases, with 8 bases remaining between them. The germline CDR1 and CDR2 sequences are ENHRY and SYGVKD. The CDR3 contains 13 residues. The sample comes from a study of T-cell reconstitution after alpha-beta-depleted transplantation in children. Study-level results: T-cell counts and diversity at one year following transplant were attributed mainly to newly produced T cells.

Preparing the TCRbeta library involved the use of unique molecular identifiers. TCRdb independently ran MiXCR on the PCR reads; one entry per CDR3 protein. In the table there are 200,000 or so distinct CDR3 sequences, around 7.7% of which are singletons. This receptor was taken from a male patient aged 2 to 10 who had a stem cell transplant for acute myeloid leukemia, so the T cells may come from the graft donor. V is TRBV10-3 and J is TRBJ2-7; a possible D gene is TRBD2 (5 bases). The sequenced sample was PBMCs, mostly from graft donor cells, obtained 360 days after TCRalphabeta/CD19-depleted stem cell transplant. In DNA form, the CDR3 reads TGTGCCATCAGTGAGGACGGGAACTACGAGCAGTACTTC. Translating gives CAISEDGNYEQYF.